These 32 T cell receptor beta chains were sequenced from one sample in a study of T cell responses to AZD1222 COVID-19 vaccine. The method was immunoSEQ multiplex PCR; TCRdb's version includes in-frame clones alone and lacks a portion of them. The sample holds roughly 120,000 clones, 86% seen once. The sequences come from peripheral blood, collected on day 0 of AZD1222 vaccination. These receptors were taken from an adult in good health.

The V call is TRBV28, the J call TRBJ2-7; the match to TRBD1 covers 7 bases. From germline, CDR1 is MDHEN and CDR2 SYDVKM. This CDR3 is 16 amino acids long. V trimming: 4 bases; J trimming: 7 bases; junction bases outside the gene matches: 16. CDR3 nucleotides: TGTGCCAGCAGTTCCCCGTTACAGGGGAGTTTAGAAGAGCAGTACTTC. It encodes CASSSPLQGSLEEQYF.

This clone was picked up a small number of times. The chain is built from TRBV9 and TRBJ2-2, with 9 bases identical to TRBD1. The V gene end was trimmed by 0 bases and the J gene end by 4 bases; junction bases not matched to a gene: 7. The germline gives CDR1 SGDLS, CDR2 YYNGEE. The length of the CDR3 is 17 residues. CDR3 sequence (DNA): TGTGCCAGCAGCGTAGTGGGGACAGGGTTGGGCACCGGGGAGCTGTTTTTT. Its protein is CASSVVGTGLGTGELFF.

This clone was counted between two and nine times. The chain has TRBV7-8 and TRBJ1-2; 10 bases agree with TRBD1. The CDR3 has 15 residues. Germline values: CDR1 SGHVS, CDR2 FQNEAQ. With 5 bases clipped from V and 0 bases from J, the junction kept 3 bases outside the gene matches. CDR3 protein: CASSTDRGSNYGYTF. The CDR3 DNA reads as TGTGCCAGCAGCACGGACAGGGGGTCTAACTATGGCTACACCTTC.

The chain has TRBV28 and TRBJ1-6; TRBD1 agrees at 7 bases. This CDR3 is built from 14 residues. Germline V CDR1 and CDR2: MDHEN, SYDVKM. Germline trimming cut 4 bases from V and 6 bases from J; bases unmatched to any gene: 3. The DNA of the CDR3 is TGTGCCAGCAGTTCGACAGGGTCTAATTCACCCCTCCACTTT. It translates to CASSSTGSNSPLHF.

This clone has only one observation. Here the CDR3 reads CASSPSHISYEQYF. CDR3 bases: TGTGCCAGCTCACCATCACACATCTCCTACGAGCAGTACTTC. This chain connects TRBV18 to TRBJ2-7, with D hard to call. This CDR3 is built from 14 residues. Trimming shortened V by 2 bases and J by 0 bases, and 8 bases separated the two germline ends. Germline CDR1 KGHSH, CDR2 LQKENI.

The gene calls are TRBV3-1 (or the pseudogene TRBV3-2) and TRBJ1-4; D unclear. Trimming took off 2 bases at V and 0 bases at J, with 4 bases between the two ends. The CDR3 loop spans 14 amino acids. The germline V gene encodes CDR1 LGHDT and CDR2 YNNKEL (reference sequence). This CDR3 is CASSQSATNEKLFF. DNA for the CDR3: TGTGCCAGCAGCCAATCTGCAACTAATGAAAAACTGTTTTTT.

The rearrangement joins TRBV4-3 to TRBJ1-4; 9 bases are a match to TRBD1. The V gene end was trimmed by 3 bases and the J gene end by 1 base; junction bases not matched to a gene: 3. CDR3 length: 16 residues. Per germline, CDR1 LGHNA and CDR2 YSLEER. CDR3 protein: CASSQGQGGTNEKLFF. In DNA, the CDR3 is TGCGCCAGCAGCCAGGGACAGGGCGGAACTAATGAAAAACTGTTTTTT.

As DNA, the CDR3 is TGTGCCGGCATGTACGGGCGGAAAGGAACAGATACGCAGTATTTT. Amino acid sequence: CAGMYGRKGTDTQYF. The rearrangement links TRBV2 to TRBJ2-3; the D is unclear. The length of the CDR3 is 15 residues. V gave up 11 bases and J gave up 3 bases, with 21 bases separating them. In germline, CDR1 is SNHLY, CDR2 FYNNEI.

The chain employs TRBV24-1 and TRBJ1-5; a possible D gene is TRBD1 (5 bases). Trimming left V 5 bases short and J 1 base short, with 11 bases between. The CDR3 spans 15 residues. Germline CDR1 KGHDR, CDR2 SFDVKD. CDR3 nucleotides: TGTGCCACCAGTGGTGCAGGGTTGAGCAATCAGCCCCAGCATTTT. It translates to CATSGAGLSNQPQHF.

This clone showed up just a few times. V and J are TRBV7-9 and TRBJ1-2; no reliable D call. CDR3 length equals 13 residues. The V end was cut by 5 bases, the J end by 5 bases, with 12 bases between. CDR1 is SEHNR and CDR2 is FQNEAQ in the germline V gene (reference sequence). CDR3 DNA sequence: TGTGCCAGCAGCCAAACGGGCGGATATGGCTACACCTTC. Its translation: CASSQTGGYGYTF.

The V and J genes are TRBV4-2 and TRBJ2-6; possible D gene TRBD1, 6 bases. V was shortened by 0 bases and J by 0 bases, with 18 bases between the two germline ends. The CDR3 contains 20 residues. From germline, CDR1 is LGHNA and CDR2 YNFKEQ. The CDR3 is CASSQDFGNRVGSGANVLTF. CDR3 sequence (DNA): TGTGCCAGCAGCCAAGATTTCGGCAACAGGGTCGGCTCTGGGGCCAACGTCCTGACTTTC.

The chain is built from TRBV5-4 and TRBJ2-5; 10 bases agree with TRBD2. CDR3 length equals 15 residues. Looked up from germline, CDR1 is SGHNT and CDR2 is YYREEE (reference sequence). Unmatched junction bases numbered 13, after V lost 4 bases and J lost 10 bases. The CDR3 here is CASSPGTSAEVGQYF. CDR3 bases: TGTGCCAGCAGCCCGGGGACTAGCGCCGAAGTGGGCCAGTACTTC.

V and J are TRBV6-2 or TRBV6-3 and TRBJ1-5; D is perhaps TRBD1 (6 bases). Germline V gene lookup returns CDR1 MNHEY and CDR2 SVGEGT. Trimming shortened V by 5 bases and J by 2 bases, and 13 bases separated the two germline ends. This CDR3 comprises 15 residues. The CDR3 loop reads CASSRSPGGNQPQHF. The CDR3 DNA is TGTGCCAGCAGTCGTTCGCCAGGGGGCAATCAGCCCCAGCATTTT.

CDR3 sequence (DNA): TGTGCCACCAGCGAAGCGTTGGGGACACTTTCCTACGAGCAGTACTTC. Translation gives CATSEALGTLSYEQYF. This chain uses TRBV15 with TRBJ2-7; weak D call: TRBD1 (6 bases). The CDR3 length is 16 residues. V was trimmed by 5 bases and J by 1 base, leaving 18 bases between them. The germline CDR1 and CDR2 sequences are LNHNV and YYDKDF (reference sequence). Full variable domain (outside the CDR3, taken from reference TRBV15 and TRBJ2-7): DAMVIQNPRYQVTQFGKPVTLSCSQTLNHNVMYWYQQKSSQAPKLLFHYYDKDFNNEADTPDNFQSRRPNTSFCFLDIRSPGLGDTAMYLCATSEALGTLSYEQYFGPGTRLTVT.

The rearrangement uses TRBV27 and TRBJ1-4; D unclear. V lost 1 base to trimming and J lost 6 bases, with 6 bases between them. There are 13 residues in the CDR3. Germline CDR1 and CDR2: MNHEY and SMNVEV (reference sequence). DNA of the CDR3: TGTGCCAGCAGTTTATTTCCCTATGAAAAACTGTTTTTT. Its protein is CASSLFPYEKLFF. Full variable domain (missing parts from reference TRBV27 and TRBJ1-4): EAQVTQNPRYLITVTGKKLTVTCSQNMNHEYMSWYRQDPGLGLRQIYYSMNVEVTDKGDVPEGYKVSRKEKRNFPLILESPSPNQTSLYFCASSLFPYEKLFFGSGTQLSVL.

CDR3 DNA sequence: TGTGCCTGGAGTGTTCAGGGCGACACTGAAGCTTTCTTT. This gives the protein CAWSVQGDTEAFF. The chain has TRBV30 and TRBJ1-1; perhaps TRBD1 as D (5 bases). Trimming removed 0 bases from V and 3 bases from J, with 8 bases in between. Germline CDR1 is GTSNPN and CDR2 is SVGIG (reference sequence). This CDR3 comprises 13 residues.

The CDR3 DNA follows: TGTGCCAGCAGCCAAGGCAGGACCTCCTACGAGCAGTACTTC. This sequence encodes CASSQGRTSYEQYF. This chain connects TRBV3-1 (or the pseudogene TRBV3-2) to TRBJ2-7; D gene ambiguous. Germline V gives CDR1 LGHDT, CDR2 YNNKEL (reference sequence). This CDR3 has 14 amino acids. The V end lost 1 base, the J end lost 0 bases, and 7 bases lay between the germline ends.

CDR3 nucleotides: TGTGCCAGCAGCCGTGTACTCGGGACTGGGGCCAACGTCCTGACTTTC. It translates to CASSRVLGTGANVLTF. The chain recombines TRBV3-1 (or the pseudogene TRBV3-2) with TRBJ2-6; tentative D call: TRBD2 (5 bases). V lost 4 bases and J 2 bases, leaving 12 bases between the germline ends. Germline CDR1 reads LGHDT; CDR2 reads YNNKEL (reference sequence). The CDR3 contains 16 residues.

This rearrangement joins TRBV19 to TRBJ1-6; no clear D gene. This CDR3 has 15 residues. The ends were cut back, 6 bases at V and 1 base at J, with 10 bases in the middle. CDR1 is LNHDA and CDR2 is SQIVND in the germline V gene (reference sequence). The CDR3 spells CASRRGGSYNSPLHF. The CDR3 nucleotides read TGTGCCAGTAGACGTGGCGGTTCCTATAATTCACCCCTCCACTTT.

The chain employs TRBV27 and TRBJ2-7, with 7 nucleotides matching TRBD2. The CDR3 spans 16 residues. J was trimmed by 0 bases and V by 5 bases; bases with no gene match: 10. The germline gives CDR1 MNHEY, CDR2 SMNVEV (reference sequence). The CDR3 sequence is CASSPRWGGSSYEQYF. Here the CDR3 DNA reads TGTGCCAGCAGTCCGCGGTGGGGGGGGAGCTCCTACGAGCAGTACTTC.

The CDR3 is CASRTVGQPQHF. The CDR3, as DNA: TGTGCCAGCAGAACAGTGGGTCAGCCCCAGCATTTT. The chain links TRBV6-5 to TRBJ1-5; D gene uncertain. Germline CDR1 and CDR2: MNHEY and SVGAGI. Trimming removed 6 bases from V and 6 bases from J, with 9 bases in between. This CDR3 contains 12 residues.

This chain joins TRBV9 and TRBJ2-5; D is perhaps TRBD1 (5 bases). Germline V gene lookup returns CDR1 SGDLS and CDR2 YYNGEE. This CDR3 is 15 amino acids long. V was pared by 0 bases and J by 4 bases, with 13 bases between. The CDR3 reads CASSVATGGRETQYF. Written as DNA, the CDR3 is TGTGCCAGCAGCGTAGCTACAGGTGGCAGAGAGACCCAGTACTTC.

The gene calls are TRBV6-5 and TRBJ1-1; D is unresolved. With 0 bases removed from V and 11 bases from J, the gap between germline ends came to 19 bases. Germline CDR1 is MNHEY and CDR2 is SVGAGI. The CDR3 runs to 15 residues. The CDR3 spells CASSYSKDPSIMAFF. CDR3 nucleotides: TGTGCCAGCAGTTACTCGAAAGACCCTAGTATCATGGCTTTCTTT.

Here the CDR3 reads CAWSAGTGEGYTF. The CDR3 DNA follows: TGTGCCTGGAGCGCCGGGACAGGGGAAGGCTACACCTTC. The chain recombines TRBV30 with TRBJ1-2; 10 positions agree with TRBD1. CDR1 and CDR2 (germline): GTSNPN, SVGIG (reference sequence). The CDR3 runs 13 residues. Losses at the gene ends were 3 bases for V and 8 bases for J; bases not matched to a gene: 6.

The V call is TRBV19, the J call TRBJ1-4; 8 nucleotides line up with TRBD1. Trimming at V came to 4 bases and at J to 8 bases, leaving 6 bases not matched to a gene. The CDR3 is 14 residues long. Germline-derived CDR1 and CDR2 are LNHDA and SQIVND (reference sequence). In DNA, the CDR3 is TGTGCCAGTAGTAACCCGGGACAGGAGGAAAAACTGTTTTTT. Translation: CASSNPGQEEKLFF.

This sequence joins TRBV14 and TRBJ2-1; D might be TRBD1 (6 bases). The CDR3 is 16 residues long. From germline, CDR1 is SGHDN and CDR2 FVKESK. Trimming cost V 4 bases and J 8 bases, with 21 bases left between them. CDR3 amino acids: CASSPRQARGYDEQFF. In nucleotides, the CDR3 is TGTGCCAGCAGCCCCCGACAGGCCCGAGGGTACGATGAGCAGTTCTTC. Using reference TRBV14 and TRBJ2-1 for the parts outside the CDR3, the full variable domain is EAGVTQFPSHSVIEKGQTVTLRCDPISGHDNLYWYRRVMGKEIKFLLHFVKESKQDESGMPNNRFLAERTGGTYSTLKVQPAELEDSGVYFCASSPRQARGYDEQFFGPGTRLTVL.

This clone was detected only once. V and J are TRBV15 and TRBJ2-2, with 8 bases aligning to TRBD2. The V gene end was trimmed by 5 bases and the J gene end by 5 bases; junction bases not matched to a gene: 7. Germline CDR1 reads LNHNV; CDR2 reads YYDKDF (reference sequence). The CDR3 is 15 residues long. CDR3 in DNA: TGTGCCACCAGCTGGAGCGGGAGAGAGACCGGGGAGCTGTTTTTT. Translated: CATSWSGRETGELFF. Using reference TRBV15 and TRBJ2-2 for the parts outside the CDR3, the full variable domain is DAMVIQNPRYQVTQFGKPVTLSCSQTLNHNVMYWYQQKSSQAPKLLFHYYDKDFNNEADTPDNFQSRRPNTSFCFLDIRSPGLGDTAMYLCATSWSGRETGELFFGEGSRLTVL.

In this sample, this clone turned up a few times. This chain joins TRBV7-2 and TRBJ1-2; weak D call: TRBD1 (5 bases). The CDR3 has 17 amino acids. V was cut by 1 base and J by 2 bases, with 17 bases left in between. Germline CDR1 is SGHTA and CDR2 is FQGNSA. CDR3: CASSLVGFVGANYGYTF. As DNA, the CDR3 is TGTGCCAGCAGCTTAGTCGGGTTCGTAGGGGCGAACTATGGCTACACCTTC.

In nucleotides, the CDR3 is TGTGCCAGCAGCTTCCGTCCGGGGGCGGGGGAGCAGTTCTTC. It translates to CASSFRPGAGEQFF. The chain carries TRBV5-4 and TRBJ2-1; D could derive from TRBD1 or TRBD2 (6 bases each). Germline-derived CDR1 and CDR2 are SGHNT and YYREEE (reference sequence). The CDR3 runs 14 residues. Trimming left V 2 bases short and J 10 bases short, with 16 bases between. The whole variable domain, filled in from reference TRBV5-4 and TRBJ2-1, reads ETGVTQSPTHLIKTRGQQVTLRCSSQSGHNTVSWYQQALGQGPQFIFQYYREEENGRGNFPPRFSGLQFPNYSSELNVNALELDDSALYLCASSFRPGAGEQFFGPGTRLTVL.

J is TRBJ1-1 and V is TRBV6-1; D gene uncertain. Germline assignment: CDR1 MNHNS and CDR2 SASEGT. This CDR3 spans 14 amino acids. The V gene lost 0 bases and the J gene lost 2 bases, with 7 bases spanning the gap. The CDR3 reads CASSEAGYNTEAFF. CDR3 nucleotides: TGTGCCAGCAGTGAAGCGGGGTATAACACTGAAGCTTTCTTT.

CDR3 sequence reads: CAIGDREGGQEDTQYF. Here the CDR3 DNA reads TGTGCCATCGGAGATCGGGAGGGCGGTCAAGAAGATACGCAGTATTTT. This chain uses TRBV10-3 with TRBJ2-3; 8 bases line up with TRBD2. CDR1 and CDR2 from the germline V gene are ENHRY and SYGVKD. After removal of 8 bases from V and 5 bases from J, the junction contained 15 bases not matched to a gene. The CDR3 runs to 16 residues.

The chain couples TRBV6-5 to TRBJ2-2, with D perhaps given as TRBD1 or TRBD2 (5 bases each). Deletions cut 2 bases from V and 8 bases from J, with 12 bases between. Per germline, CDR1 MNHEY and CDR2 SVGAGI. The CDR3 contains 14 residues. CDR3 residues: CASSYRDVGGELFF. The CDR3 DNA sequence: TGTGCCAGCAGTTACAGGGACGTAGGTGGGGAGCTGTTTTTT.